The 9 T cell receptor beta chains below all came from one sample that was sequenced in a study of shared clonotypes between healthy human individuals. CD45RO-negative, CCR7-positively selected cells formed the naive CD8 fraction, excluding terminally differentiated effector memory CD45RA+ cells. The protocol was immunoSEQ multiplex PCR, while the TCRdb copy is restricted to in-frame clones and leaves out a portion. The sample holds some 2.1 million clones, around 93% seen once. Sequenced sample: naive CD8+ T cells from PBMCs. The receptor source for this set is a man younger than 35 in good health. Some clones in this sample may be carry-over from other donors' samples.

V and J are TRBV9 and TRBJ2-1, with TRBD2 identical over 12 bases. The germline V gene has CDR1 SGDLS and CDR2 YYNGEE. V was clipped by 0 bases and J by 10 bases; unmatched bases: 5. The CDR3 loop spans 15 amino acids. CDR3 in amino acids: CASSVGTSGILEQFF. As DNA, the CDR3 is TGTGCCAGCAGCGTAGGGACTAGCGGGATCTTGGAGCAGTTCTTC.

This chain joins TRBV28 and TRBJ2-7; a weak D match, TRBD2 (6 bases). Trimming removed 4 bases from V and 5 bases from J, with 12 bases in between. Germline CDR1 reads MDHEN; CDR2 reads SYDVKM. CDR3 size: 13 residues. The DNA for the CDR3 is TGTGCCAGCAGTTCCGGGGGACGCCACGAGCAGTACTTC. Amino acids: CASSSGGRHEQYF.

This chain uses TRBV7-9 with TRBJ1-1; D may be TRBD1 (5 bases). Trimming stripped 3 bases from V and 1 base from J, with 12 bases between. The germline gives CDR1 SEHNR, CDR2 FQNEAQ (reference sequence). This CDR3 is 15 amino acids long. The CDR3 here is CASSFLSGGNTEAFF. In DNA, the CDR3 is TGTGCCAGCAGCTTCTTATCGGGGGGGAACACTGAAGCTTTCTTT.

The chain couples TRBV6-5 to TRBJ2-1; 8 bases fit TRBD2. The V gene's germline CDR1 is MNHEY and CDR2 SVGAGI. The junction had 12 bases not matched to a gene; V was cut back by 6 bases and J by 8 bases. CDR3 length equals 15 residues. This CDR3 reads CASRHTGLVEDEQFF. The CDR3 DNA is TGTGCCAGCAGGCACACGGGACTAGTCGAGGATGAGCAGTTCTTC.

This rearrangement joins TRBV7-9 to TRBJ2-7, with D perhaps TRBD2 (5 bases). The V end was cut by 1 base, the J end by 0 bases, with 10 bases between. The CDR3 sequence is 15 residues long. Germline loops: CDR1 SEHNR, CDR2 FQNEAQ (reference sequence). The CDR3: CASSLVAEASYEQYF. The CDR3 coding sequence is TGTGCCAGCAGCTTAGTTGCGGAGGCCTCCTACGAGCAGTACTTC.

V usage is TRBV25-1 and J usage is TRBJ1-6; no clear D gene. There are 14 residues in the CDR3. Looked up from germline, CDR1 is MGHDK and CDR2 is SYGVNS. Deletions cut 6 bases from V and 10 bases from J, with 16 bases between. CDR3 nucleotide sequence: TGTGCCAGCAGCGCCGACCAGCGTGGGTCACCCCTCCACTTT. Protein sequence: CASSADQRGSPLHF.

The chain combines TRBV5-1 with TRBJ1-2, with unresolved D. This CDR3 is built from 15 residues. V was cut by 3 bases and J by 5 bases, with 17 bases left in between. The germline CDR1 and CDR2 sequences are SGHRS and YFSETQ. The CDR3 loop reads CASSSGPPMEYGYTF. CDR3 nucleotides: TGCGCCAGCAGCTCGGGCCCCCCCATGGAGTATGGCTACACCTTC.

This chain connects TRBV6-1 to TRBJ1-1; no clear D. Germline values: CDR1 MNHNS, CDR2 SASEGT. The CDR3 has 10 amino acids. The V end was cut by 10 bases, the J end by 3 bases, with 6 bases between. The CDR3 region is CATLDTEAFF. CDR3 bases: TGTGCCACCTTGGACACTGAAGCTTTCTTT.

The chain carries TRBV28 and TRBJ2-7, with D possibly TRBD2 on 5 matching bases. The length of the CDR3 is 14 residues. Looked up from germline, CDR1 is MDHEN and CDR2 is SYDVKM. The V end lost 1 base, the J end lost 4 bases, and 11 bases lay between the germline ends. CDR3 region: CASSLLQAGYEQYF. The CDR3 nucleotides are TGTGCCAGCAGTTTATTGCAGGCGGGTTACGAGCAGTACTTC.